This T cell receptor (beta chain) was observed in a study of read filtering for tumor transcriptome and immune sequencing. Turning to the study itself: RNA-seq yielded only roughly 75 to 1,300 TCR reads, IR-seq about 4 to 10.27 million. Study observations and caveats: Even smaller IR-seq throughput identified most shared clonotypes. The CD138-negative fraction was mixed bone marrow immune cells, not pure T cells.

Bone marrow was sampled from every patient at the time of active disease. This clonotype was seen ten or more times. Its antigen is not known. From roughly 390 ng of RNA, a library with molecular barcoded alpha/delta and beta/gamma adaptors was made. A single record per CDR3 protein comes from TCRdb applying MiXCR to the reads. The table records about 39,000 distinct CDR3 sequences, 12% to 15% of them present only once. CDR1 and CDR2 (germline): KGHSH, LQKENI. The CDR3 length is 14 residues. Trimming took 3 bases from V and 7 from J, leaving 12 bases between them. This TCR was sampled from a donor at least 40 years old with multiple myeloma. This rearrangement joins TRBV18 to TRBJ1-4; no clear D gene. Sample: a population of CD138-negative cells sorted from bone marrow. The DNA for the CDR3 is TGTGCCAGCTCACCTGTGGGATTCGGTGAAAAACTGTTTTTT. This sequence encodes CASSPVGFGEKLFF.